Reported below is one T cell receptor (beta chain). What it binds is unknown. This CDR3 has 15 residues. Germline V gene lookup returns CDR1 SGHTA and CDR2 FQGNSA. The V segment lost 4 bases and the J segment 5 bases; nucleotides outside the gene matches: 9. Isolated RNA was reverse transcribed into cDNA used as the sequencing template. Sequencing was performed with immunoSEQ multiplex PCR; in TCRdb, only in-frame clones are kept and a portion is missing. The sample holds over 150,000 clones; 50% to 65% are singletons and the top ten take approximately 10%. This sample was included in a study of CD8+ T cells in alopecia areata. Background on the study: For the treated group, dosing was oral tofacitinib at 5 to 10 mg twice daily. Study observations and caveats: For lesional scalp, especially alopecia totalis/universalis, clonality was higher than in normal scalp. For baseline CD8+ expansion, any link to response stays uncertain with one nonresponder. A large proportion of expanded lesional clones were detected persisting in scalp and blood during tofacitinib.

Regarding treatment: oral pan-JAK inhibitor, 5-10 mg twice daily. This chain joins TRBV7-2 and TRBJ2-3; 7 bases map to TRBD2. The TCR originated in a human donor with alopecia areata. The specimen comprised CD8+ T cells sorted from blood, sampled at week 24, from a patient treated with tofacitinib. The CDR3 protein is CASSSRDYVQDTQYF. The DNA for the CDR3 is TGTGCCAGCAGCTCCCGGGACTACGTACAAGATACGCAGTATTTT.